The 17 T cell receptor beta chains below come from one sample, sequenced in a study of Graves' ophthalmopathy and Graves' hyperthyroidism. Amplification from RNA transcripts yielded the TCR beta CDR3 regions. Second-round multiplex PCR came after first-round RT-PCR with HTBI primers. TCRdb redid the calling of the multiplex PCR reads with MiXCR, one entry per CDR3 protein. The sample consists of a few hundred thousand distinct CDR3 sequences, 15% to 20% of them appearing once. The sequencing input was peripheral blood. All receptors derive from an adult man with Graves' ophthalmopathy.

This clonotype appeared many times. This chain links TRBV20-1 with TRBJ2-7, with 8 nucleotides matching TRBD2. The CDR3 is 14 residues long. Germline V gene data show CDR1 as DFQATT and CDR2 as SNEGSKA (reference sequence). Trimming cost V 0 bases and J 5 bases; bases outside gene matches: 6. CDR3 protein: CSARDGGGLNEQYF. The CDR3 coding sequence is TGCAGTGCTAGAGACGGCGGGGGGCTCAACGAGCAGTACTTC.

The chain recombines TRBV6-1 with TRBJ2-7; 9 bases map to TRBD1. The DNA matches TRBJ2-1 better at its end, which makes the J call doubtful. The CDR3 contains 15 residues. CDR1 and CDR2 (germline): MNHNS, SASEGT. CDR3 in amino acids: CASSDRDRGGNEQFF. The CDR3 nucleotides read TGTGCCAGCAGTGACCGCGACAGGGGGGGGAACGAGCAGTTCTTC.

This clonotype was seen many times. The chain has TRBV12-3 or TRBV12-4 and TRBJ2-7; perhaps TRBD1 as D (6 bases). This CDR3 spans 13 amino acids. Trimming left V 5 bases short and J 6 bases short, with 14 bases between. The CDR3 reads CASSATGLSEQYF. The CDR3 DNA reads TGTGCCAGCAGTGCGACAGGACTTTCCGAGCAGTACTTC.

This clonotype was observed a single time. The V and J genes are TRBV11-2 and TRBJ2-7; TRBD2 matches at 8 bases. In germline, CDR1 is SGHAT, CDR2 FQNNGV. V dropped 6 bases and J dropped 5; count of bases not matched to a gene: 9. The CDR3 loop spans 14 amino acids. CDR3 bases: TGTGCCAGCAGGGGTAGCGGGAACCTGGACGAGCAGTACTTC. This sequence encodes CASRGSGNLDEQYF.

In its sample, this clonotype was seen many times. The chain couples TRBV6-1 to TRBJ2-7; D not resolved. Germline V gene sequence: CDR1 MNHNS, CDR2 SASEGT. The CDR3 runs 15 residues. Trimming stripped 1 base from V and 0 bases from J, with 10 bases between. CDR3 sequence reads: CASSEGLGNSYEQYF. Written as DNA, the CDR3 is TGTGCCAGCAGTGAAGGTTTGGGAAACTCCTACGAGCAGTACTTC.

This clonotype has only one observation. The gene calls are TRBV15 and TRBJ1-1; the match to TRBD1 covers 7 bases. The V and J ends lost 3 bases and 3 bases, in that order; junction bases with no gene match: 7. The length of the CDR3 is 15 residues. The germline gives CDR1 LNHNV, CDR2 YYDKDF (reference sequence). CDR3 coding DNA: TGTGCCACCAGCAGTGGGGACAGAGAGGACACTGAAGCTTTCTTT. Protein: CATSSGDREDTEAFF. Complete variable domain (other parts from reference TRBV15 and TRBJ1-1): DAMVIQNPRYQVTQFGKPVTLSCSQTLNHNVMYWYQQKSSQAPKLLFHYYDKDFNNEADTPDNFQSRRPNTSFCFLDIRSPGLGDTAMYLCATSSGDREDTEAFFGQGTRLTVV.

This clonotype has at least ten counts. This chain connects TRBV6-5 to TRBJ1-5, with D possibly TRBD1 on 6 matching bases. The V end lost 4 bases, the J end lost 3 bases, and 13 bases lay between the germline ends. The germline V gene encodes CDR1 MNHEY and CDR2 SVGAGI. The CDR3 length is 15 residues. The DNA for the CDR3 is TGTGCCAGCAGTTGGGAAAGGGGGTCCAATCAGCCCCAGCATTTT. It specifies CASSWERGSNQPQHF.

This clonotype was counted ten times or more. The chain joins TRBV2 to TRBJ1-5; D perhaps matches TRBD1 (5 bases). Germline V CDR1 and CDR2: SNHLY, FYNNEI. Trimming pared 10 bases from V and 3 bases from J, leaving 13 bases between. The CDR3 has 13 amino acids. CDR3 in DNA: TGTGCCACTACAGGAGAGGTCAATCAGCCCCAGCATTTT. Protein product: CATTGEVNQPQHF.

Concerning this clonotype itself: This may be a read error, as it is one base from a much larger clone. The missing conserved phenylalanine or tryptophan at the end of this CDR3 makes a read error likely. The chain uses TRBV19 and TRBJ1-5; the D gene is possibly TRBD1 (6 bases). V gave up 1 base and J gave up 4 bases, with 14 bases separating them. This CDR3 is 16 amino acids long. From germline, CDR1 is LNHDA and CDR2 SQIVND (reference sequence). CDR3 amino acids: CASSIARGRGNQPQHL. As DNA, the CDR3 is TGTGCCAGTAGTATAGCTCGTGGTAGGGGGAATCAGCCCCAGCATCTT.

This clonotype was seen at least ten times. This chain connects TRBV12-3 or TRBV12-4 to TRBJ1-5; tentatively, D is TRBD1 (6 bases). V was trimmed by 6 bases and J by 5 bases, leaving 14 bases between them. The CDR3 sequence is 14 residues long. The CDR3 bases are TGTGCCAGCAGCCGCGGACAGTTCCATCAGCCCCAGCATTTT. Residues: CASSRGQFHQPQHF.

This clonotype was detected ten times or more. The rearrangement uses TRBV20-1 and TRBJ2-7; D is unclear. Trimming stripped 4 bases from V and 6 bases from J, with 10 bases between. Germline V gives CDR1 DFQATT, CDR2 SNEGSKA (reference sequence). The CDR3 consists of 11 residues. The CDR3 loop is CSATGYGEQYF. CDR3 bases: TGCAGTGCTACCGGGTACGGCGAGCAGTACTTC.

The V and J genes are TRBV20-1 and TRBJ2-5; 8 positions match TRBD2. Germline CDR1 reads DFQATT; CDR2 reads SNEGSKA (reference sequence). CDR3 length equals 15 residues. The V and J ends lost 3 bases and 3 bases, in that order; junction bases with no gene match: 9. The CDR3 protein is CSASGSGAAEETQYF. The CDR3 DNA follows: TGCAGTGCTAGTGGTAGCGGGGCGGCGGAAGAGACCCAGTACTTC.

There are many counts of this clonotype. This sequence joins TRBV2 and TRBJ2-7, with TRBD1 matching over 9 bases. Looked up from germline, CDR1 is SNHLY and CDR2 is FYNNEI. The CDR3 has 13 residues. The V and J ends lost 6 bases and 4 bases, in that order; junction bases with no gene match: 4. The CDR3 DNA reads as TGTGCCAGCAGGGGACAGGGCTTATACGAGCAGTACTTC. Amino acid sequence: CASRGQGLYEQYF.

This clonotype occurred many times. The rearrangement uses TRBV7-8 and TRBJ2-7; TRBD1 matches at 8 bases. The V gene's germline CDR1 is SGHVS and CDR2 FQNEAQ. The CDR3 length is 13 residues. CDR3 region: CASSYAGQGNPQV. DNA for the CDR3: TGTGCCAGCAGCTATGCCGGACAGGGCAACCCCCAGGTC.

This clonotype came up many times. The V and J genes are TRBV3-1 and TRBJ1-1; the D is unclear. Trimming stripped 7 bases from V and 1 base from J, with 7 bases between. The CDR3 has 12 residues. CDR1 LGHDT and CDR2 YNNKEL come from the germline V gene (reference sequence). This chain's CDR3 is CASTDRNTEAFF. The DNA of the CDR3 is TGTGCCAGCACTGACCGGAACACTGAAGCTTTCTTT.

The table lists this clonotype with many counts. The junction and the germline gene differ at one end; a read error may be behind it. This sequence joins TRBV7-9 and TRBJ1-1; tentative D call: TRBD1 (5 bases). CDR3 size: 13 residues. The V gene's germline CDR1 is SEHNR and CDR2 FQNEAQ (reference sequence). For the CDR3, the DNA is TGTGCCAGCAGCTTAAGTCGGGGCCCTGAAGCTTCCTTT. Its translation: CASSLSRGPEASF.

In this sample, this clonotype turned up many times. V usage is TRBV2 and J usage is TRBJ2-2; 8 bases are shared with TRBD1. This CDR3 has 14 residues. The junction had 5 bases not matched to a gene; V was cut back by 7 bases and J by 4 bases. Germline V CDR1 and CDR2: SNHLY, FYNNEI. CDR3 bases: TGTGCCAGCACCGCCACAGGGGGCACCGGGGAGCTGTTTTTT. Protein sequence: CASTATGGTGELFF.